This T cell receptor (beta chain) appears in the sequencing data of a study of neurological immune-mediated disorders (dated by TCRdb to 2018 to 2020). Concerning the study at large: The study compared peripheral blood TCR-beta repertoires of HTLV-I-associated myelopathy (HAM/TSP) patients, multiple sclerosis patients and healthy controls using UMI-based sequencing. Alongside PBMC samples, the set of more than 80 TCR-beta libraries contained longitudinal samples, technical triplicates, and paired CD4+ and CD8+ T-cell subsets that had been sorted. Longitudinal HAM/TSP donors and healthy donors each had 3 time-points at intervals of 3-40 months. The cohort comprised 68 subjects: roughly 14 HAM/TSP patients, around 34 multiple sclerosis patients and about 20 healthy controls. Overall study results and their limits: Across subjects, expanded clones never shared an identical CDR3 amino acid sequence, which suggests that the TCR-beta repertoires in every group were private. The highest TCR clonal expansion was observed in HAM/TSP patients, whereas the lowest was observed in MS patients, even when compared with healthy controls.

Interpreted using the paper, the time point label stands for: longitudinal time-point 1 (baseline). For unsorted PBMC libraries, 2 million PBMCs were used after storage in RNAlater at -80 degrees C until RNA extraction. PBMCs were separated from peripheral blood using Ficoll-Hypaque density gradient centrifugation and then cryopreserved in liquid nitrogen. cDNA was synthesized by template-switch 5'RACE using a primer with a 10-nucleotide random unique molecular identifier that tagged each TCR transcript. Every sequencing run yielded over 200 million TCR-beta sequences covering 15-18 subjects. Total RNA was extracted with the RNeasy kit. The KAPA Real-time Library Amplification kit was used to amplify TCR-beta VDJ regions with primers for the TCR constant region and the 5'RACE anchor. Sample indexes and Illumina adaptors were added in a first PCR, after which library yield was increased in a second PCR. After purification with Ampure beads, the TCR product of roughly 650 bp was size-selected on a 2% E-gel SizeSelection system. Before pooling, library quality was assessed on a Bioanalyzer, concentration was determined with Qubit, and library quantification was performed with the Kapa Library Quantification kit. An Illumina HiSeq 2500 was used to sequence the libraries paired-end at 2 x 150 bp. To increase sequence diversity, roughly 24-32% phiX was spiked into each library pool. Processing in the source paper ran as follows. Quality-filtered reads were processed with the UMI-based MiGEC pipeline, and over 85% of raw TCR sequences were removed by the MiGEC pipeline during error correction. VDJ genes were aligned to IMGT germline references, and clonotypes were defined by unique CDR3 amino acid sequence plus V-J genes. Clonal expansion, Shannon diversity and CDR3 relatedness were evaluated with VDJtools (CalcPairwiseDistances, ClusterSamples), while phylogenetic trees were built in CLCbio workbench. Expanded clones were defined as having at least 8 unique UMIs, based on coefficient-of-variation modelling across technical triplicates. The public reads were reanalyzed by TCRdb: fastp trimming at Q25, MiXCR alignment, in-frame beta chains only. All rows with the same CDR3 protein become a single entry with the most common DNA and genes. TCRdb's processing, not the authors' own work, is the source of the V and J calls. Counted in this sample were about 60,000 distinct CDR3 sequences; over 8.5% of them appeared once. The top ten hold less than 8.5% of the sample.

This clonotype was picked up many times. It lacks a known antigen. No much larger clone is present one base from it, and per-base qualities are unavailable. Unmatched junction bases come to 9, with V trimmed by 6 bases and J by 0 bases. CDR1 and CDR2 are read off the germline V gene (reference sequence) as WNHNN and SYGVQD. The CDR3 runs 17 amino acids, cysteine and phenylalanine included. The sequence is cut down to CDR3 DNA, 51 bases in frame from base 1. Recombination connected TRBV10-1 to TRBJ2-1, with 9 bases aligning to TRBD2. The TCR was taken from a male donor with HTLV-1-associated myelopathy (HAM/TSP). Sequenced sample: PBMCs. The DNA is TGCGCCAGCAGCGACTTAGGCGGGGGGGCCTCCTACAATGAGCAGTTCTTC. It is translated as CASSDLGGGASYNEQFF.